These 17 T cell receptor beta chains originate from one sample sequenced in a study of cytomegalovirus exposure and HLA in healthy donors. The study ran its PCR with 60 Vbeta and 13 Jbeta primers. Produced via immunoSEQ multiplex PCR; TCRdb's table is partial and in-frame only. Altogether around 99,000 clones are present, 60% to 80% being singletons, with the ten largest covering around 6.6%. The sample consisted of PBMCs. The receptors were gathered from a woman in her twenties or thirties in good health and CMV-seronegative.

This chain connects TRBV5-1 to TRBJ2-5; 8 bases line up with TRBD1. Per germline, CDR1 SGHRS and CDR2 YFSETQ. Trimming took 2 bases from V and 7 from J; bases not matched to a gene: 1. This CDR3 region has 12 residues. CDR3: CASSLDRGTQYF. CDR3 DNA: TGCGCCAGCAGCTTAGACAGGGGGACCCAGTACTTC.

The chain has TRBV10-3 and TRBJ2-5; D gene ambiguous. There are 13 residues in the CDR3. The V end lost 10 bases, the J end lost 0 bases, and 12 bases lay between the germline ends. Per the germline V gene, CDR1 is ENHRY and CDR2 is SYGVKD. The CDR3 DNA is TGTGCCACCGCGGAAAGGTACCAAGAGACCCAGTACTTC. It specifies CATAERYQETQYF.

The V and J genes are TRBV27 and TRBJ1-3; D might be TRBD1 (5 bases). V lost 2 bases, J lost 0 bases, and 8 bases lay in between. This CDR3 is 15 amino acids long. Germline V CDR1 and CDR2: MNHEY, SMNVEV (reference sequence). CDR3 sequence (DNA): TGTGCCAGCAGTTTAAGGGGTCCCTCTGGAAACACCATATATTTT. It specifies CASSLRGPSGNTIYF.

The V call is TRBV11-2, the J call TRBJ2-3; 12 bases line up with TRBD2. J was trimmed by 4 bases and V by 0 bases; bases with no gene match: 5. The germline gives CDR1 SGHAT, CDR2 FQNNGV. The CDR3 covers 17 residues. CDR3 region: CASSLDPSGGGADTQYF. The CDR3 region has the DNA TGTGCCAGCAGCTTAGATCCTAGCGGGGGGGGCGCAGATACGCAGTATTTT.

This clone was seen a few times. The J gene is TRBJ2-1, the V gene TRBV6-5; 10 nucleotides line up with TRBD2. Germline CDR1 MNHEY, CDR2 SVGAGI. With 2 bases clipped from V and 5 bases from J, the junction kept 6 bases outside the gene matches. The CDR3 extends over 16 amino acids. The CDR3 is CASSYGGLAAHNEQFF. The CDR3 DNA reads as TGTGCCAGCAGTTACGGCGGACTAGCGGCGCACAATGAGCAGTTCTTC.

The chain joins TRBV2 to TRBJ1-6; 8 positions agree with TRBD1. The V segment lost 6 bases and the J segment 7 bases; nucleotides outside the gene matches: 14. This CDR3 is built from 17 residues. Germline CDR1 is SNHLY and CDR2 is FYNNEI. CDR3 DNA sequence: TGTGCCAGCAGCGGATCTCCCGGACAGGGTTTCAATTCACCCCTCCACTTT. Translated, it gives CASSGSPGQGFNSPLHF. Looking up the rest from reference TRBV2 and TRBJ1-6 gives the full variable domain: EPEVTQTPSHQVTQMGQEVILRCVPISNHLYFYWYRQILGQKVEFLVSFYNNEISEKSEIFDDQFSVERPDGSNFTLKIRSTKLEDSAMYFCASSGSPGQGFNSPLHFGNGTRLTVT.

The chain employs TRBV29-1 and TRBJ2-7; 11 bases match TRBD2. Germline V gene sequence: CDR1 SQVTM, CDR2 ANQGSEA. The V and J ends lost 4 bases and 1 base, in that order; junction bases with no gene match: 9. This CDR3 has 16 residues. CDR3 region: CSVAVSGLAVSYEQYF. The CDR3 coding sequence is TGCAGCGTTGCTGTTTCGGGACTAGCGGTTTCCTACGAGCAGTACTTC.

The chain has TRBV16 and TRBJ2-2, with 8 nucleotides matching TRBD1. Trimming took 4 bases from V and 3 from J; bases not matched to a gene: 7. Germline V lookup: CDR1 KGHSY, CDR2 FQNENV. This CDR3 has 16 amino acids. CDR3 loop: CASSPNGQGYTGELFF. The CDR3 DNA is TGTGCCAGCAGCCCGAACGGACAGGGATACACCGGGGAGCTGTTTTTT.

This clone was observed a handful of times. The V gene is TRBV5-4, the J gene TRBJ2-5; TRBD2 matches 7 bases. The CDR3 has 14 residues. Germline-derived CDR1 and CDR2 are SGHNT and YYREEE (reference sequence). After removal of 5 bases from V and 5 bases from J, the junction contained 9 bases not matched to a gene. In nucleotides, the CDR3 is TGTGCCAGCAGTGATGGCGGGGGTGGGGAGACCCAGTACTTC. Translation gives CASSDGGGGETQYF.

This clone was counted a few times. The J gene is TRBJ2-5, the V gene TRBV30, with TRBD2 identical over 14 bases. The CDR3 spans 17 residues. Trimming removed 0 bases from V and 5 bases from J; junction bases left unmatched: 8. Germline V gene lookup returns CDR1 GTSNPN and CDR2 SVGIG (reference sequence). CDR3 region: CAWSVPGLAGVRETQYF. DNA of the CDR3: TGTGCCTGGAGTGTCCCGGGACTAGCGGGAGTTCGCGAGACCCAGTACTTC.

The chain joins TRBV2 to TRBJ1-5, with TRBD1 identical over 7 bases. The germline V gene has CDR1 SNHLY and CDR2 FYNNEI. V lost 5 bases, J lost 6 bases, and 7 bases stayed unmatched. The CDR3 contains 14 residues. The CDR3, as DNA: TGTGCCAGCAGTCCCCAGGGGGGCGGTCAGCCCCAGCATTTT. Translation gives CASSPQGGGQPQHF.

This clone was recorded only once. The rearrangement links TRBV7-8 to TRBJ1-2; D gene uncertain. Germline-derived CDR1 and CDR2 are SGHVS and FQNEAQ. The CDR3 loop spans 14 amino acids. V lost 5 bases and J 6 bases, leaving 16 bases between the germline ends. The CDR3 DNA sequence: TGTGCCAGCAGCCCAACGCCACAGTCTGATGGCTACACCTTC. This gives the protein CASSPTPQSDGYTF.

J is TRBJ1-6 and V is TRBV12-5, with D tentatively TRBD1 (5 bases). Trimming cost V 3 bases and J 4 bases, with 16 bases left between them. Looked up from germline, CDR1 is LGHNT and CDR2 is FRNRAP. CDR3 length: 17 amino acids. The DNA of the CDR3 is TGTGCTAGTGGTTTCCACAGGTACGAAGCATATAATTCACCCCTCCACTTT. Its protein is CASGFHRYEAYNSPLHF.

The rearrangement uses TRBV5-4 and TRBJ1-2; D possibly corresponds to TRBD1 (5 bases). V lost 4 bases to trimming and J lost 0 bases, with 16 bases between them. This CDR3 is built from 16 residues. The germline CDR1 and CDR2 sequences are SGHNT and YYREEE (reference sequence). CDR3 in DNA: TGTGCCAGCAGCGCCCCCCTTACAGGAGCTAACTATGGCTACACCTTC. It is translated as CASSAPLTGANYGYTF.

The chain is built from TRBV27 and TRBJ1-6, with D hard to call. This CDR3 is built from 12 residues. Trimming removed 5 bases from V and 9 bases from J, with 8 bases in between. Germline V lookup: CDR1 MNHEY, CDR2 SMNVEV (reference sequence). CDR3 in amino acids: CASSPPSSPLHF. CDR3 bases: TGTGCCAGCAGTCCCCCTAGTTCACCCCTCCACTTT.

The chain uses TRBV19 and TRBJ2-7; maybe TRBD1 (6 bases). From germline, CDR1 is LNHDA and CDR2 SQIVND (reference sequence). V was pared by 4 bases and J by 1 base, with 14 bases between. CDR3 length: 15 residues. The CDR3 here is CASSTRDIPSYEQYF. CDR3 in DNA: TGTGCCAGTAGTACCCGGGACATACCGTCCTACGAGCAGTACTTC.

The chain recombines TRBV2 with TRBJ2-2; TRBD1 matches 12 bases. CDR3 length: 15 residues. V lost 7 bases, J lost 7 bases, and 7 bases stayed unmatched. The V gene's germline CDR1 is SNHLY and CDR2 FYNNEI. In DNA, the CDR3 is TGTGCCAGCAAGGGGACAGGGGGCCTCCACGGGGAGCTGTTTTTT. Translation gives CASKGTGGLHGELFF.